One sample yielded the 8 T cell receptor beta chains listed below, sequenced in a study of T cell clonality in common variable immunodeficiency. Libraries were prepared by immunoSEQ multiplex PCR; TCRdb keeps only in-frame clonotypes and omits some of them. The sample shows about 45,000 clones, none of them appearing just once. Sequences were obtained from peripheral blood mononuclear cells. These receptor sequences come from a person aged 18 to 69 in good health.

This clone was detected ten times or more. The read ends 3 residues shy of where the CDR3 ends; the end is completed using the germline J gene. The V call is TRBV19, the J call TRBJ2-2; maybe TRBD2 (5 bases). Germline CDR1 LNHDA, CDR2 SQIVND (reference sequence). This CDR3 is built from 13 residues. V was cut by 3 bases and J by 7 bases, with 9 bases left in between. Incomplete CDR3 DNA: TGTGCCAGTAGTATTCGGGGATTCGGGGAG. It specifies CASSIRGFGE. Given in full, the CDR3 is CASSIRGFGELFF.

Ten or more counts support this clone. The read stops 3 residues short of the end of the CDR3; the missing end is completed from the germline J gene. The gene calls are TRBV20-1 and TRBJ2-1, with 13 nucleotides matching TRBD2. V lost 6 bases, J lost 7 bases, and 15 bases stayed unmatched. The length of the CDR3 is 17 residues. The germline V gene encodes CDR1 DFQATT and CDR2 SNEGSKA (reference sequence). The CDR3: CSADGLAGDLSKNEQFF. The CDR3 DNA, read in part, is TGCAGTGCGGACGGACTAGCGGGGGACCTCTCGAAGAATGAG.

A word on this clone: The CDR3 is cut off 3 residues early in the read; its end comes from the germline J gene. The rearrangement links TRBV18 to TRBJ2-2, with a possible D match to TRBD1 (6 bases). Germline CDR1 and CDR2: KGHSH and LQKENI. The CDR3 totals 17 residues. V was clipped by 5 bases and J by 4 bases, with 20 bases between them. The part of the CDR3 DNA that was read is TGTGCCAGCTCATTAACCTCCGGGACACATGTCACCGGGGAG. Its translation: CASSLTSGTHVTGE. The entire CDR3 protein is CASSLTSGTHVTGELFF.

This clone was seen many times. The CDR3 extends 3 residues past the end of the read, so its final part is completed from the germline J gene. The chain joins TRBV6-2 or TRBV6-3 to TRBJ2-1; 7 nucleotides match TRBD1. V dropped 4 bases and J dropped 0; count of bases not matched to a gene: 0. In germline, CDR1 is MNHEY, CDR2 SVGEGT. The CDR3 contains 14 residues. CDR3 DNA (partial): TGTGCCAGCAGTTGGGACAGCTCCTACAATGAG. Protein: CASSWDSSYNE. The whole CDR3 sequence is CASSWDSSYNEQFF.

This clone was counted ten times or more. The read finishes 3 residues shy of the CDR3 end, and the germline J gene is used to complete it. V gene TRBV5-4 combines with J gene TRBJ1-1, with 8 bases lining up with TRBD1. V dropped 4 bases and J dropped 1; count of bases not matched to a gene: 3. Germline V gene sequence: CDR1 SGHNT, CDR2 YYREEE (reference sequence). CDR3 length: 14 amino acids. The CDR3 sequence is CASSKDRANTEAFF. CDR3 DNA (partial): TGTGCCAGCAGCAAGGACAGGGCGAACACTGAA. Supplemented by reference TRBV5-4 and TRBJ1-1, the full variable domain reads ETGVTQSPTHLIKTRGQQVTLRCSSQSGHNTVSWYQQALGQGPQFIFQYYREEENGRGNFPPRFSGLQFPNYSSELNVNALELDDSALYLCASSKDRANTEAFFGQGTRLTVV.

This clone has ten or more counts. The sequenced fragment ends 3 residues before the CDR3 boundary, so the rest is inferred from the germline J gene. V usage is TRBV5-1 and J usage is TRBJ2-7, with TRBD2 matching over 7 bases. V lost 5 bases and J lost 4; bases outside the gene matches: 9. The germline CDR1 and CDR2 sequences are SGHRS and YFSETQ. The CDR3 totals 14 residues. CDR3 bases read: TGCGCCAGCAGTCCGGTGCGGGGGAATTACGAG. This sequence encodes CASSPVRGNYE. The whole CDR3 region reads CASSPVRGNYEQYF.

This clone was seen repeatedly, ten times or more. CDR3 DNA, as far as it was read: TGTGCCAGCAGTCTGTTAGTCGGTACG. Its translation: CASSLLVGT. The whole CDR3 sequence is CASSLLVGTQYF. This chain links TRBV2 with TRBJ2-3; D call uncertain. The CDR3 end lies 3 residues beyond the end of the read and is filled in from the germline J gene. V dropped 5 bases and J dropped 8 bases, with 11 bases sitting between them. Germline loops: CDR1 SNHLY, CDR2 FYNNEI. The CDR3 extends over 12 amino acids. The entire variable domain, with the rest obtained from reference TRBV2 and TRBJ2-3, is as follows: EPEVTQTPSHQVTQMGQEVILRCVPISNHLYFYWYRQILGQKVEFLVSFYNNEISEKSEIFDDQFSVERPDGSNFTLKIRSTKLEDSAMYFCASSLLVGTQYFGPGTRLTVL.

As concerns this clone: The read gets to within 3 residues of the CDR3 end, and the germline J gene fills in the rest. The V call is TRBV19, the J call TRBJ1-5, with TRBD1 matching over 8 bases. The CDR3 contains 15 residues. J gave up 4 bases and V 7 bases, and 9 bases lay outside the gene matches. CDR1 is LNHDA and CDR2 is SQIVND in the germline V gene (reference sequence). CDR3 residues: CASKTDRVENQPQHF. Partial CDR3 DNA: TGTGCCAGTAAAACGGACAGGGTTGAAAATCAGCCC.